One T cell receptor beta chain is described in this entry. Sequencing was performed with immunoSEQ multiplex PCR; in TCRdb, only in-frame clones are kept and a portion is missing. The table includes around 150,000 clones, 65% to 85% detected once. These data are taken from a study of blood T cell repertoires in COVID-19. Germline trimming cut 1 base from V and 5 bases from J; bases unmatched to any gene: 6. This CDR3 is 16 amino acids long. From germline, CDR1 is SGHVS and CDR2 FQNEAQ. The chain recombines TRBV7-8 with TRBJ1-5, with TRBD1 matching over 9 bases. This sequence originates from an older man who had been exposed to COVID-19. Sequencing was done on a sample of PBMCs or T cells enriched from blood (not recorded which). CDR3 residues: CASSLGGQGGHQPQHF. The CDR3 coding sequence is TGTGCCAGCAGCTTAGGGGGACAGGGTGGGCATCAGCCCCAGCATTTT.